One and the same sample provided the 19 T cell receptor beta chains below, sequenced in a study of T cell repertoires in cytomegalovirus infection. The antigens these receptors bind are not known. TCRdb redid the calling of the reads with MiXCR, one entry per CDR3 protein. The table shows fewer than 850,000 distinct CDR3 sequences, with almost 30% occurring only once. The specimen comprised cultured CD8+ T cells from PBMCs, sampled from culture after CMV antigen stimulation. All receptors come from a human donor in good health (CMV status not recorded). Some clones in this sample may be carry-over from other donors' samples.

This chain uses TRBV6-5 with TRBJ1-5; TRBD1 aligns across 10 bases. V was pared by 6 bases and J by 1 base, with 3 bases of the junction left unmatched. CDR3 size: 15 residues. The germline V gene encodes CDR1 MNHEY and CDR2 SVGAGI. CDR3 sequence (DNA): TGTGCCAGCAGGGGACAGGGGACGAGCAATCAGCCCCAGCATTTT. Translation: CASRGQGTSNQPQHF.

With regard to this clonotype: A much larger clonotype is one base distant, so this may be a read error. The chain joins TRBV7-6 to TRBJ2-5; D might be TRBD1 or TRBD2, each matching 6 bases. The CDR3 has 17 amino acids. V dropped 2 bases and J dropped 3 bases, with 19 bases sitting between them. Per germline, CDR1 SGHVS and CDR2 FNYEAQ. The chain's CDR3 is CASSLNPSGGAEETQYF. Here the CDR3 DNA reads TGTGCCAGCAGCTTAAACCCCTCCGGGGGCGCCGAAGAGACCCAGTACTTC.

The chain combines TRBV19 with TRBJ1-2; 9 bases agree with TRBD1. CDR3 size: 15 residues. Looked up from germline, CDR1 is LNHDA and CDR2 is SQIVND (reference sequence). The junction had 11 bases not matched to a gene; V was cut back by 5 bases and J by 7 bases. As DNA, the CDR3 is TGTGCCAGTAGTCCAAACAGGGGGCCTCTCGTTGGCTACACCTTC. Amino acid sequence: CASSPNRGPLVGYTF.

CDR3 sequence (DNA): TGTGCCAGCAGTTATGCACTAGCGGGGGTTAATGAGCAGTTCTTC. This encodes CASSYALAGVNEQFF. This chain connects TRBV6-6 to TRBJ2-1; 11 positions match TRBD2. The CDR3 consists of 15 residues. Germline CDR1 reads MNHNY; CDR2 reads SVGAGI (reference sequence). The V and J ends lost 3 bases and 7 bases, in that order; junction bases with no gene match: 5.

The CDR3 DNA follows: TGTGCCAGCAACGCCGCAGGGACTAATGAAAAACTGTTTTTT. This codes for CASNAAGTNEKLFF. This rearrangement joins TRBV12-3 or TRBV12-4 to TRBJ1-4; weak D call: TRBD1 (5 bases). Between the trimmed V and J ends, which lost 7 bases and 2 bases, there was a span of 11 bases. This CDR3 is 14 amino acids long.

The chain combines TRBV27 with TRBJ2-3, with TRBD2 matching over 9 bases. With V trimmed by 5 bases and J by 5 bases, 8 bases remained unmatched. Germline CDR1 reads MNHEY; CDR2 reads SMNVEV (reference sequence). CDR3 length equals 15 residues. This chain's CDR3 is CASSPLAGPGDTQYF. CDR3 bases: TGTGCCAGCAGTCCCCTAGCGGGACCGGGAGATACGCAGTATTTT.

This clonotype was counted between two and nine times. The CDR3 DNA sequence: TGTGCCAGCAGTGAAGCGGGACAGACCAGATCGGCCGGGGAGCTGTTTTTT. It translates to CASSEAGQTRSAGELFF. The chain uses TRBV2 and TRBJ2-2, with 7 positions matching TRBD1. Germline lookup yields CDR1 SNHLY and CDR2 FYNNEI. The trim removed 0 bases at V and 6 bases at J, leaving 10 bases unmatched. The CDR3 runs to 17 residues.

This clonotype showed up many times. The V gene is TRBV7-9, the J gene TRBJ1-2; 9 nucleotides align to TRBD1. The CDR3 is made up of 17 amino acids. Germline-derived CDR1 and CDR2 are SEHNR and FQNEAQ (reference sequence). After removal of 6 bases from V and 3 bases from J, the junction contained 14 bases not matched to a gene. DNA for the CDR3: TGTGCCAGCAGGTCCGGGACAGGGAACCACCCGGACTATGGCTACACCTTC. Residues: CASRSGTGNHPDYGYTF.

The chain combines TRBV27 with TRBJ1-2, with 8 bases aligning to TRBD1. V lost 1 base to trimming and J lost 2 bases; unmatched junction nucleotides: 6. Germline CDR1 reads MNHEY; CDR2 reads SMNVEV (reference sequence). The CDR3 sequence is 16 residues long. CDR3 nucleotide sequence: TGTGCCAGCAGTTTATTTCACAGGGGGGCCAACTATGGCTACACCTTC. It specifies CASSLFHRGANYGYTF.

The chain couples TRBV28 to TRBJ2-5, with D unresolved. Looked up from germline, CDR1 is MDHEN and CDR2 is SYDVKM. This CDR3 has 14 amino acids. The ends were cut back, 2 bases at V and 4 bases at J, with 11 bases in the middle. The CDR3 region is CASSLRQLGETQYF. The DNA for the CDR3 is TGTGCCAGCAGTTTACGGCAGTTGGGAGAGACCCAGTACTTC.

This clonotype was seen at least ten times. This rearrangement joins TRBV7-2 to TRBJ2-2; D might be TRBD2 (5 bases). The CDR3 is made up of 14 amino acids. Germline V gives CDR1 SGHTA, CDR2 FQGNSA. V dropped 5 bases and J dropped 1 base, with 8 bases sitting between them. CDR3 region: CASSPTRNTGELFF. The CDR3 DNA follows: TGTGCCAGCAGCCCAACTAGGAACACCGGGGAGCTGTTTTTT.

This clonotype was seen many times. This CDR3 is CASSLVARLAGWENRTDTQYF. The DNA of the CDR3 is TGTGCCAGCAGCTTAGTCGCCCGGCTAGCGGGCTGGGAGAATCGCACAGATACGCAGTATTTT. The genes are TRBV7-8 and TRBJ2-3; 8 bases are shared with TRBD2. The length of the CDR3 is 21 residues. Losses at the gene ends were 1 base for V and 1 base for J; bases not matched to a gene: 19. Germline lookup yields CDR1 SGHVS and CDR2 FQNEAQ.

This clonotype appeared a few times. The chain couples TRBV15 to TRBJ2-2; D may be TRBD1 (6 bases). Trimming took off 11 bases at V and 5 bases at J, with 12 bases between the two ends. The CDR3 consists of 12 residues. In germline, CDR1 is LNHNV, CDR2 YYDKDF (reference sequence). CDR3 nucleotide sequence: TGTGCCGCAGACACAGGGACCGGGGAGCTGTTTTTT. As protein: CAADTGTGELFF. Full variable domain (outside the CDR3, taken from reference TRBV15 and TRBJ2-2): DAMVIQNPRYQVTQFGKPVTLSCSQTLNHNVMYWYQQKSSQAPKLLFHYYDKDFNNEADTPDNFQSRRPNTSFCFLDIRSPGLGDTAMYLCAADTGTGELFFGEGSRLTVL.

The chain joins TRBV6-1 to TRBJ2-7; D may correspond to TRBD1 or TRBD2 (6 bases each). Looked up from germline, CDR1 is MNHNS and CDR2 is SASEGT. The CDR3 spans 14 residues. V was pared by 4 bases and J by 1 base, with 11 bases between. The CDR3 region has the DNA TGTGCCAGCAGTGGGCAGGGGAGGTCCTACGAGCAGTACGTC. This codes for CASSGQGRSYEQYV.

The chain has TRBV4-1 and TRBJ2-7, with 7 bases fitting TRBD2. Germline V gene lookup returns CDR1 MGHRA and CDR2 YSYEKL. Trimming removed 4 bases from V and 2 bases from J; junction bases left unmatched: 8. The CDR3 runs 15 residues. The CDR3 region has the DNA TGCGCCAGCAGCCCCCTCGGCGGGGGACCCTACGAGCAGTACTTC. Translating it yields CASSPLGGGPYEQYF.

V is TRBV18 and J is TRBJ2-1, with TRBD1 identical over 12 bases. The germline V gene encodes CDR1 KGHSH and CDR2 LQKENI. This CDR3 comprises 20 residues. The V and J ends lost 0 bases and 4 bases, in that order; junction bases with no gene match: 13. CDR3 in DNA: TGTGCCAGCTCACCACCGAGGGACAGGGGGCCCCCAAACCTTTACAATGAGCAGTTCTTC. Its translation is CASSPPRDRGPPNLYNEQFF. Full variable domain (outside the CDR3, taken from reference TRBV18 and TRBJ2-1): NAGVMQNPRHLVRRRGQEARLRCSPMKGHSHVYWYRQLPEEGLKFMVYLQKENIIDESGMPKERFSAEFPKEGPSILRIQQVVRGDSAAYFCASSPPRDRGPPNLYNEQFFGPGTRLTVL.

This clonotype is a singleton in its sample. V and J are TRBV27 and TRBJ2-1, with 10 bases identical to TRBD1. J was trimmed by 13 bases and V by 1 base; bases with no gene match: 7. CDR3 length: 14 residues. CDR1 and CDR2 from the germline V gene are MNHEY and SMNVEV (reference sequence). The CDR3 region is CASSLLGTGVLQFF. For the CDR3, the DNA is TGTGCCAGCAGTTTATTAGGGACAGGGGTTTTACAGTTCTTC.

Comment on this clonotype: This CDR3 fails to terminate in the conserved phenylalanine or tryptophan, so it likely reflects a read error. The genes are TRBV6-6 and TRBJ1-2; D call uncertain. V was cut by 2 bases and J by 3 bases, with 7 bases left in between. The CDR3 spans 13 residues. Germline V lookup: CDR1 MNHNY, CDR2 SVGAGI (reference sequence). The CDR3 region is CASSYVRHYGYTC. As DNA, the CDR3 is TGTGCCAGCAGTTACGTTCGGCACTATGGCTACACCTGC.

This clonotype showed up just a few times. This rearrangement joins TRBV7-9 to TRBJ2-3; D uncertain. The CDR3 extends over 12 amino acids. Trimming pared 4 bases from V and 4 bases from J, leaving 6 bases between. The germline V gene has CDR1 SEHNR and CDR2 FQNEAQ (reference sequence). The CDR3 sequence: CASSSQADTQYF. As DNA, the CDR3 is TGTGCCAGCAGCTCCCAAGCAGATACGCAGTATTTT.